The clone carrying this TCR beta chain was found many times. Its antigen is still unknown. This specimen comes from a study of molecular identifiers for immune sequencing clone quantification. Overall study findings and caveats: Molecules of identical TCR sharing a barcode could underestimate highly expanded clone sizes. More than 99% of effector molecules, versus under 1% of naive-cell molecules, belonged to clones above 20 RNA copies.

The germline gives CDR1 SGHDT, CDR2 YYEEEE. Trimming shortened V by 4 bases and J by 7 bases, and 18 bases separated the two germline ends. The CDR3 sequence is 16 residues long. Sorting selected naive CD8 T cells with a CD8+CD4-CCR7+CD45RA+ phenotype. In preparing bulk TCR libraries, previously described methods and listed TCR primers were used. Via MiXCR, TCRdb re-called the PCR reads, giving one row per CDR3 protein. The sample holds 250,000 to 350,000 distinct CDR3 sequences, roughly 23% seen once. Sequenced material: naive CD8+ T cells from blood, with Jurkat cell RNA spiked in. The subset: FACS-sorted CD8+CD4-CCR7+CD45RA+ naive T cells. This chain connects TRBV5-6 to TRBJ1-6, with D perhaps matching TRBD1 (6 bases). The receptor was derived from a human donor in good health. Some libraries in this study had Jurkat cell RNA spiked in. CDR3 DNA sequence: TGTGCCAGCAGCCTCCGGACAGCCCTTGGGAATTCACCCCTCCACTTT. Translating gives CASSLRTALGNSPLHF.